The 26 T cell receptor beta chains below were found in one sample sequenced in a study of response to subunit inactivated influenza vaccine. Via MiXCR, TCRdb re-called the RT-PCR reads, giving one row per CDR3 protein. The profile covers more than 450,000 distinct CDR3 sequences, with approximately 10% appearing a single time and 9.5% to 11% taken by the ten largest. These data were likewise used in another study, on T cells expressing NK-cell markers. This second report adds: For TCR beta, cDNA was produced by 5'RACE template switching with UMIs.

The specimen was PBMCs from blood, collected on the day of vaccination. The source of these receptors is a man in his fifties who received an inactivated influenza vaccine.

This clonotype was recorded many times. The CDR3 coding sequence is TGTGCCATCAGAATTGACAGGGGACAAGAGACCCAGTACTTC. Amino acid sequence: CAIRIDRGQETQYF. V gene TRBV10-3 combines with J gene TRBJ2-5, with 8 nucleotides matching TRBD1. CDR1 is ENHRY and CDR2 is SYGVKD in the germline V gene. The trim removed 6 bases at V and 2 bases at J, leaving 5 bases unmatched. The CDR3 runs 14 residues.

The chain combines TRBV6-2 or TRBV6-3 with TRBJ1-2; D is undetermined. Trimming left V 2 bases short and J 3 bases short, with 16 bases between. Germline assignment: CDR1 MNHEY and CDR2 SVGEGT. The CDR3 is made up of 16 amino acids. CDR3 sequence (DNA): TGTGCCAGCAGTTACATTTTATTAGGCATGGACTATGGCTACACCTTC. Protein product: CASSYILLGMDYGYTF.

This clonotype showed up just a few times. The rearrangement uses TRBV2 and TRBJ1-1, with unresolved D. The V gene's germline CDR1 is SNHLY and CDR2 FYNNEI. Between the trimmed V and J ends, which lost 1 base and 5 bases, there was a span of 17 bases. This CDR3 comprises 16 residues. CDR3 sequence reads: CASSEVVMGVGTEAFF. The CDR3 bases are TGTGCCAGCAGTGAAGTAGTTATGGGCGTGGGGACTGAAGCTTTCTTT. Full variable domain (remainder filled in from reference TRBV2 and TRBJ1-1): EPEVTQTPSHQVTQMGQEVILRCVPISNHLYFYWYRQILGQKVEFLVSFYNNEISEKSEIFDDQFSVERPDGSNFTLKIRSTKLEDSAMYFCASSEVVMGVGTEAFFGQGTRLTVV.

This clonotype was seen many times. The J gene is TRBJ1-1, the V gene TRBV14, with a possible D match to TRBD1 (5 bases). Trimming took off 4 bases at V and 1 base at J, with 10 bases between the two ends. This CDR3 is 14 amino acids long. Germline V CDR1 and CDR2: SGHDN, FVKESK. As DNA, the CDR3 is TGTGCCAGCAGCCCGGGACGGCGGAACACTGAAGCTTTCTTT. It translates to CASSPGRRNTEAFF.

In this sample, this clonotype turned up a few times. This chain connects TRBV7-9 to TRBJ2-2, with unresolved D. The CDR3 sequence is 14 residues long. Between the trimmed V and J ends, which lost 11 bases and 1 base, there was a span of 14 bases. Germline lookup yields CDR1 SEHNR and CDR2 FQNEAQ (reference sequence). The CDR3 spells CAGRIGQNTGELFF. The CDR3 DNA follows: TGTGCCGGCCGGATCGGTCAGAACACCGGGGAGCTGTTTTTT.

This clonotype was detected only a few times. A junction boundary mismatches the germline segment, possibly from a read error. V usage is TRBV7-2 and J usage is TRBJ2-1; 13 bases fit TRBD2. CDR3 length equals 14 residues. Germline V gene lookup returns CDR1 SGHTA and CDR2 FQGNSA. The CDR3 DNA reads TGTGCCAGCAGCGATGGACTAGCGGGAGCGGAGCGGTTCTTC. This codes for CASSDGLAGAERFF.

This clonotype was seen more than once but under ten times. The genes are TRBV12-3 or TRBV12-4 and TRBJ2-2; D remains ambiguous. CDR3 length: 17 amino acids. Between the trimmed V and J ends, which lost 3 bases and 4 bases, there was a span of 18 bases. This chain's CDR3 is CASSFRSTAILTGELFF. In DNA, the CDR3 is TGTGCCAGCAGTTTTCGGTCGACGGCGATCCTCACCGGGGAGCTGTTTTTT.

The chain recombines TRBV4-2 with TRBJ2-5; D unclear. The J call is uncertain, as TRBJ2-1 better fits the DNA end. Looked up from germline, CDR1 is LGHNA and CDR2 is YNFKEQ. The CDR3 extends over 13 amino acids. The CDR3 loop reads CASSPRSQETQFF. The CDR3, as DNA: TGTGCCAGCAGCCCGCGATCTCAAGAGACCCAGTTCTTC.

The rearrangement uses TRBV7-9 and TRBJ2-6; no firm D call. The CDR3 runs 17 residues. Per germline, CDR1 SEHNR and CDR2 FQNEAQ (reference sequence). The V end was cut by 5 bases, the J end by 2 bases, with 16 bases between. In DNA form, the CDR3 reads TGTGCCAGCAGCCCTCCCTTACGTAGAACTGGGGCCAACGTCCTGACTTTC. This encodes CASSPPLRRTGANVLTF.

The chain is built from TRBV24-1 and TRBJ2-1, with D possibly matching TRBD1 (5 bases). The V gene's germline CDR1 is KGHDR and CDR2 SFDVKD. CDR3 length: 12 residues. V lost 7 bases and J lost 9, with 12 bases in between. DNA for the CDR3: TGTGCCACCAGAGCAGGGTTGGGTGAGCAGTTCTTC. This sequence encodes CATRAGLGEQFF.

The sample holds a few counts of this clonotype. The chain joins TRBV12-3 or TRBV12-4 to TRBJ2-5, with D possibly TRBD1 on 6 matching bases. The germline V and J ends were trimmed by 1 base and 5 bases, with 11 bases remaining between them. There are 14 residues in the CDR3. This CDR3 is CASSLDGGAETQYF. In DNA, the CDR3 is TGTGCCAGCAGTTTAGATGGGGGCGCGGAGACCCAGTACTTC.

The chain employs TRBV4-2 and TRBJ2-1; TRBD2 aligns across 7 bases. The CDR3 is 16 amino acids. Germline V gives CDR1 LGHNA, CDR2 YNFKEQ. V was pared by 3 bases and J by 6 bases, with 11 bases of the junction left unmatched. CDR3 bases: TGTGCCAGCAGCCATACACGGGAGGCCTCCCCCAATGAGCAGTTCTTC. Translated: CASSHTREASPNEQFF.

The V call is TRBV28, the J call TRBJ2-7; 10 bases are shared with TRBD2. Germline lookup yields CDR1 MDHEN and CDR2 SYDVKM. This CDR3 spans 15 amino acids. The J segment lost 5 bases and the V segment lost 3 bases, leaving 7 bases of the junction unmatched. The CDR3 nucleotides read TGTGCCAGCAGTTTTGGAGCGGGAGGGCCCAACGAGCAGTACTTC. Translation: CASSFGAGGPNEQYF.

This clonotype was counted many times. The chain combines TRBV15 with TRBJ1-1, with D unresolved. Trimming left V 1 base short and J 7 bases short, with 10 bases between. Germline lookup yields CDR1 LNHNV and CDR2 YYDKDF (reference sequence). The CDR3 totals 13 residues. In nucleotides, the CDR3 is TGTGCCACCAGCAGAGGGGGTGGCTTTGAAGCTTTCTTT. Protein product: CATSRGGGFEAFF.

This chain connects TRBV18 to TRBJ2-5; tentative D call: TRBD1 (5 bases). V shed 3 bases and J shed 4 bases, with 12 bases lying between them. The CDR3 sequence is 14 residues long. Germline CDR1 KGHSH, CDR2 LQKENI. CDR3 sequence reads: CASSPVAGLETQYF. The CDR3 DNA is TGTGCCAGCTCACCGGTGGCAGGGCTAGAGACCCAGTACTTC. Complete variable domain (other parts from reference TRBV18 and TRBJ2-5): NAGVMQNPRHLVRRRGQEARLRCSPMKGHSHVYWYRQLPEEGLKFMVYLQKENIIDESGMPKERFSAEFPKEGPSILRIQQVVRGDSAAYFCASSPVAGLETQYFGPGTRLLVL.

The J gene is TRBJ1-1, the V gene TRBV10-3; TRBD1 matches at 7 bases. Germline assignment: CDR1 ENHRY and CDR2 SYGVKD. CDR3 length equals 16 residues. V lost 6 bases to trimming and J lost 3 bases; unmatched junction nucleotides: 13. CDR3 protein: CAIRGGRQGKYTEAFF. In nucleotides, the CDR3 is TGTGCCATCAGAGGGGGCCGACAGGGTAAATACACTGAAGCTTTCTTT.

The chain employs TRBV2 and TRBJ2-1, with 11 bases fitting TRBD2. Germline V gives CDR1 SNHLY, CDR2 FYNNEI. This CDR3 comprises 17 residues. The J segment lost 4 bases and the V segment lost 5 bases, leaving 10 bases of the junction unmatched. In DNA form, the CDR3 reads TGTGCCAGCAGTCCCGGCCTCCTAGCGGGAGGTTACAATGAGCAGTTCTTC. It codes for CASSPGLLAGGYNEQFF.

This clonotype has at least ten counts. The J gene is TRBJ2-7, the V gene TRBV11-2, with D unclear. The CDR3 loop spans 13 amino acids. Germline loops: CDR1 SGHAT, CDR2 FQNNGV. V dropped 0 bases and J dropped 9 bases, with 12 bases sitting between them. The CDR3: CASSLDRSGWQYF. The CDR3 nucleotides read TGTGCCAGCAGCTTAGATCGATCAGGATGGCAGTACTTC.

The chain recombines TRBV4-3 with TRBJ2-2; 11 bases agree with TRBD2. With 6 bases clipped from V and 8 bases from J, the junction kept 11 bases outside the gene matches. CDR3 length equals 16 residues. CDR1 and CDR2 from the germline V gene are LGHNA and YSLEER. In nucleotides, the CDR3 is TGCGCCAGCAGTCCTAGCGGGAGGAGTATTTTAGGGGAGCTGTTTTTT. Its protein product is CASSPSGRSILGELFF.

This clonotype showed up just a few times. The J gene is TRBJ2-3, the V gene TRBV15, with D uncertain. V dropped 4 bases and J dropped 6 bases, with 11 bases sitting between them. This CDR3 contains 13 residues. The V gene's germline CDR1 is LNHNV and CDR2 YYDKDF (reference sequence). The CDR3 protein is CATSTVNQDTQYF. DNA of the CDR3: TGTGCCACCAGCACGGTGAACCAGGATACGCAGTATTTT.

This clonotype occurred a few times. The rearrangement joins TRBV7-8 to TRBJ2-7, with TRBD1 identical over 9 bases. This CDR3 has 15 residues. Germline V gives CDR1 SGHVS, CDR2 FQNEAQ. The V segment lost 5 bases and the J segment 2 bases; nucleotides outside the gene matches: 7. The CDR3 reads CASSPTGGSPYEQYF. DNA for the CDR3: TGTGCCAGCAGCCCAACAGGGGGCTCTCCCTACGAGCAGTACTTC.

This clonotype was observed a handful of times. The chain combines TRBV6-2 or TRBV6-3 with TRBJ1-5; D unclear. Germline values: CDR1 MNHEY, CDR2 SVGEGT. V was trimmed by 5 bases and J by 4 bases, leaving 27 bases between them. This CDR3 spans 19 amino acids. CDR3 DNA sequence: TGTGCCAGCAGTCCGAGAGGAGCCCCCCGACATTCTCCTAATCAGCCCCAGCATTTT. Translation gives CASSPRGAPRHSPNQPQHF.

The V gene is TRBV7-8, the J gene TRBJ2-2, with D possibly being TRBD1 (7 bases). Germline-derived CDR1 and CDR2 are SGHVS and FQNEAQ. V was shortened by 3 bases and J by 5 bases, with 10 bases between the two germline ends. CDR3 length: 14 amino acids. This chain's CDR3 is CASSFRGETGELFF. The CDR3 region has the DNA TGTGCCAGCAGCTTCAGGGGGGAAACCGGGGAGCTGTTTTTT.

This chain links TRBV4-2 with TRBJ2-1, with D tentatively TRBD2 (6 bases). The CDR3 totals 18 residues. Germline V lookup: CDR1 LGHNA, CDR2 YNFKEQ. Trimming pared 0 bases from V and 0 bases from J, leaving 15 bases between. The CDR3 here is CASSQDRGGLGSYNEQFF. For the CDR3, the DNA is TGTGCCAGCAGCCAAGATCGGGGAGGACTCGGCTCCTACAATGAGCAGTTCTTC.

This clonotype was observed once. The rearrangement uses TRBV9 and TRBJ2-3; 7 nucleotides agree with TRBD2. The CDR3 totals 17 residues. V gave up 4 bases and J gave up 2 bases; unmatched junction bases: 13. CDR1 and CDR2 (germline): SGDLS, YYNGEE. The CDR3 sequence: CASSPMGGRRPTDTQYF. CDR3 in DNA: TGTGCCAGCAGCCCAATGGGAGGGAGGAGGCCCACAGATACGCAGTATTTT.

The rearrangement uses TRBV4-3 and TRBJ2-1; maybe TRBD2 (6 bases). Germline lookup yields CDR1 LGHNA and CDR2 YSLEER. V lost 2 bases and J 6 bases, leaving 17 bases between the germline ends. The CDR3 has 16 amino acids. The CDR3 DNA follows: TGCGCCAGCAGCCAATTGGGGGGTTCCTTGGGCAATGAGCAGTTCTTC. Residues: CASSQLGGSLGNEQFF.